These 9 T cell receptor beta chains share one sample of origin, sequenced in a study of T cell repertoires in cytomegalovirus infection. In TCRdb, the reads were re-called with MiXCR into one record per CDR3 protein. This table has roughly 990,000 distinct CDR3 sequences, approximately 31% appearing once. Their target antigens are unknown. The sequenced sample was cultured CD8+ T cells from PBMCs, obtained from culture after CMV antigen stimulation. Receptor source: a human donor in good health (CMV status not recorded). Some clones in this sample may be carry-over from other donors' samples.

The chain has TRBV27 and TRBJ1-1, with D possibly matching TRBD1 (6 bases). Per the germline V gene, CDR1 is MNHEY and CDR2 is SMNVEV (reference sequence). V lost 2 bases to trimming and J lost 4 bases, with 11 bases between them. The CDR3 totals 14 residues. CDR3 sequence: CASSLEGGATEAFF. The CDR3 DNA reads TGTGCCAGCAGTTTAGAGGGGGGGGCCACTGAAGCTTTCTTT.

This clonotype was detected only a few times. The chain joins TRBV9 to TRBJ1-1; no reliable D call. V lost 3 bases and J 5 bases, leaving 5 bases between the germline ends. CDR3 size: 11 residues. Germline V gene data show CDR1 as SGDLS and CDR2 as YYNGEE. As DNA, the CDR3 is TGTGCCAGCAGCGCCGTGACTGAAGCTTTCTTT. As protein: CASSAVTEAFF.

V is TRBV7-9 and J is TRBJ1-1, with D perhaps matching TRBD1 (5 bases). With 1 base removed from V and 8 bases from J, the gap between germline ends came to 14 bases. Per the germline V gene, CDR1 is SEHNR and CDR2 is FQNEAQ (reference sequence). The CDR3 covers 14 residues. CDR3 coding DNA: TGTGCCAGCAGCTTAGGAATCGGGGGGGAAGAAGCTTTCTTT. Amino acid sequence: CASSLGIGGEEAFF.

CDR3 in DNA: TGTGCCAGCACCTCGACAGGAGTAAACTATGGCTACACCTTC. Amino acids: CASTSTGVNYGYTF. The genes are TRBV6-6 and TRBJ1-2; D may be TRBD1 (6 bases). Germline V gene sequence: CDR1 MNHNY, CDR2 SVGAGI (reference sequence). The CDR3 runs 14 residues. Between the trimmed V and J ends, which lost 7 bases and 2 bases, there was a span of 14 bases.

The chain links TRBV6-5 to TRBJ1-1; D is perhaps TRBD1 (6 bases). V shed 6 bases and J shed 6 bases, with 17 bases lying between them. Germline V lookup: CDR1 MNHEY, CDR2 SVGAGI. The CDR3 length is 14 residues. The CDR3 protein is CASSRTGFPSEAFF. The CDR3 coding sequence is TGTGCCAGCAGCCGAACAGGGTTTCCGTCTGAAGCTTTCTTT.

J is TRBJ2-5 and V is TRBV24-1; D unclear. The germline V and J ends were trimmed by 3 bases and 9 bases, with 16 bases remaining between them. The germline V gene encodes CDR1 KGHDR and CDR2 SFDVKD. This CDR3 has 14 residues. CDR3 coding DNA: TGTGCCACCAGTGATCGAGGTACTGGGTCGGCCCAGTACTTC. It is translated as CATSDRGTGSAQYF.

The V call is TRBV4-1, the J call TRBJ1-5; D is unclear. The CDR3 has 14 residues. The germline V gene encodes CDR1 MGHRA and CDR2 YSYEKL. V gave up 1 base and J gave up 6 bases, with 10 bases separating them. CDR3 DNA sequence: TGCGCCAGCAGCCAAGGGGGAAGACCTCAGCCCCAGCATTTT. Its protein is CASSQGGRPQPQHF.

This rearrangement joins TRBV11-1 to TRBJ1-6; no firm D call. The CDR3 is 16 amino acids. Trimming removed 1 base at V and 7 bases at J, with 14 bases between. The germline gives CDR1 SGHAT, CDR2 FQDESV (reference sequence). DNA of the CDR3: TGTGCCAGCAGCTTAGGGGTTGACGCTTTGAATTCACCCCTCCACTTT. Protein: CASSLGVDALNSPLHF.

This clonotype was picked up a small number of times. This rearrangement joins TRBV27 to TRBJ2-1, with 7 positions matching TRBD1. The CDR3 extends over 17 amino acids. V lost 5 bases, J lost 2 bases, and 12 bases stayed unmatched. Per the germline V gene, CDR1 is MNHEY and CDR2 is SMNVEV (reference sequence). CDR3 region: CASSPGQGGLAYNEQFF. The CDR3 nucleotides read TGTGCCAGCAGTCCGGGACAAGGGGGCCTAGCCTACAATGAGCAGTTCTTC.